This T cell receptor (beta chain) is drawn from a study of blood T cell repertoires in COVID-19. Study-wide background: The United States, Italy and Spain were the sources of the acute and convalescent COVID-19 samples. Sources were T cells, B-cell-depleted T cells, or PBMCs; the material itself was cDNA or gDNA.

Authors' processing steps: The authors estimated nucleated cell counts from reference gene primer amplification. Data came from immunoSEQ multiplex PCR; TCRdb stores just in-frame clones and leaves some out. V and J calls and clone size are those listed in that table; D and trimming were worked out from the DNA. The table records about 94,000 clones, roughly 80% of them present only once. Germline V gene lookup returns CDR1 SGHTA and CDR2 FQGNSA. V gave up 5 bases and J gave up 0 bases; unmatched junction bases: 7. The CDR3 contains 16 residues. The sample consisted of peripheral blood. The rearrangement uses TRBV7-2 and TRBJ2-7; 10 nucleotides align to TRBD2. The receptor was derived from a human donor in a cohort sampled during active COVID-19. CDR3 sequence (DNA): TGTGCCAGCAGCCCTGGACTAGCGGCAGTCTCCTACGAGCAGTACTTC. This codes for CASSPGLAAVSYEQYF.